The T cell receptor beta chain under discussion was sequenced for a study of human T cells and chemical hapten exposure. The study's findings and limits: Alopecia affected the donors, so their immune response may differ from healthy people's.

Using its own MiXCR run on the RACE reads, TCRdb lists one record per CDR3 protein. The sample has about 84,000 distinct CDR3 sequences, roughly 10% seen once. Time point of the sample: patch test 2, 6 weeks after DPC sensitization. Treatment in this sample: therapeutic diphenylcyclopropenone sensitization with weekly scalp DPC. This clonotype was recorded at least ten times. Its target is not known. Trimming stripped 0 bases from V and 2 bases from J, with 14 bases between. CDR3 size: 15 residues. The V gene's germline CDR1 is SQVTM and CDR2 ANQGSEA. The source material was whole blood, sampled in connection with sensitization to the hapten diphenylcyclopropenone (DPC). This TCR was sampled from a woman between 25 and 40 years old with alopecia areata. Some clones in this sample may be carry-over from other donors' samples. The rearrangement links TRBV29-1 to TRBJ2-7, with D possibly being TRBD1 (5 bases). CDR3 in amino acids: CSVEEIAGLAYEQYF. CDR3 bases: TGCAGCGTTGAAGAGATTGCAGGGCTAGCCTACGAGCAGTACTTC.